The 8 T cell receptor beta chains reported below all come from one sample, sequenced in a study of vaccination effects on CD4 cells after COVID-19. Their cognate antigens are unknown. Repertoires were generated with immunoSEQ multiplex PCR, while TCRdb's copy carries only in-frame clones and drops some. The sample lists approximately 37,000 clones, about four fifths seen once, with around 3% in the top ten. When roughly eleven days of culture had elapsed, CD4+ T cells were isolated. The starting material was CD4+ T cells from PBMCs cultured without peptide, obtained before COVID-19 vaccination. The receptors stem from a human donor who received a COVID-19 vaccine.

The chain recombines TRBV7-2 with TRBJ1-2; tentatively, D is TRBD1 (5 bases). The CDR3 sequence is 13 residues long. CDR1 and CDR2 (germline): SGHTA, FQGNSA. V was cut by 5 bases and J by 5 bases, with 12 bases left in between. CDR3 bases: TGTGCCAGCAGCGAAGACAGATTATATGGCTACACCTTC. Translating it yields CASSEDRLYGYTF.

The gene calls are TRBV10-3 and TRBJ2-2, with D perhaps matching TRBD2 (7 bases). CDR3 size: 16 residues. V was pared by 4 bases and J by 1 base, with 13 bases between. Germline CDR1 and CDR2: ENHRY and SYGVKD. The CDR3 is CAISAGGHLNTGELFF. The CDR3 DNA follows: TGTGCCATCAGTGCGGGGGGACACCTGAACACCGGGGAGCTGTTTTTT.

This clone was seen more than once but under ten times. The genes are TRBV7-3 and TRBJ1-1; D is undetermined. Germline V gene lookup returns CDR1 SGHTA and CDR2 FQGTGA. The V gene lost 2 bases and the J gene lost 1 base, with 8 bases spanning the gap. This CDR3 region has 14 residues. The CDR3 DNA reads as TGTGCCAGCAGCTTATCTGCTACGAACACTGAAGCTTTCTTT. This gives the protein CASSLSATNTEAFF.

This chain uses TRBV6-1 with TRBJ1-2; D gene unclear. Deletions cut 1 base from V and 4 bases from J, with 16 bases between. The germline V gene has CDR1 MNHNS and CDR2 SASEGT. The CDR3 runs 16 residues. CDR3 sequence (DNA): TGTGCCAGCAGTGAAGGTAGGCCCACGATCGGCTATGGCTACACCTTC. Translation gives CASSEGRPTIGYGYTF.

This clone occurred once. This chain joins TRBV9 and TRBJ1-1; tentatively, D is TRBD1 (5 bases). This CDR3 comprises 15 residues. Germline CDR1 reads SGDLS; CDR2 reads YYNGEE. The ends were cut back, 0 bases at V and 0 bases at J, with 9 bases in the middle. CDR3 bases: TGTGCCAGCAGCGTAGGTCCAGGGATGAACACTGAAGCTTTCTTT. It specifies CASSVGPGMNTEAFF. Full variable domain (rest looked up from reference TRBV9 and TRBJ1-1): DSGVTQTPKHLITATGQRVTLRCSPRSGDLSVYWYQQSLDQGLQFLIQYYNGEERAKGNILERFSAQQFPDLHSELNLSSLELGDSALYFCASSVGPGMNTEAFFGQGTRLTVV.

This sequence joins TRBV5-1 and TRBJ1-1; D may be TRBD1 (6 bases). Per the germline V gene, CDR1 is SGHRS and CDR2 is YFSETQ. The CDR3 sequence is 16 residues long. V was clipped by 0 bases and J by 3 bases, with 15 bases between them. The CDR3 sequence: CASSLASSRGDTEAFF. CDR3 coding DNA: TGCGCCAGCAGCTTGGCCAGCTCTAGGGGGGACACTGAAGCTTTCTTT.

The chain has TRBV3-1 (or the pseudogene TRBV3-2) and TRBJ2-2; 11 nucleotides agree with TRBD2. The CDR3 consists of 18 residues. CDR1 and CDR2 (germline): LGHDT, YNNKEL (reference sequence). The V gene end was trimmed by 1 base and the J gene end by 5 bases; junction bases not matched to a gene: 9. CDR3 DNA sequence: TGTGCCAGCAGCCAAGGAGTAGCGGGGGGGCCCTGGACCGGGGAGCTGTTTTTT. Its translation is CASSQGVAGGPWTGELFF.

There are a few counts of this clone. CDR3 nucleotide sequence: TGTGCCAGCAGCCAAGATTCGGCGCAGCCCCAGCATTTT. Amino acids: CASSQDSAQPQHF. V and J are TRBV3-1 (or the pseudogene TRBV3-2) and TRBJ1-5; D gene uncertain. The CDR3 runs to 13 residues. Germline lookup yields CDR1 LGHDT and CDR2 YNNKEL (reference sequence). Trimming cost V 0 bases and J 7 bases, with 7 bases left between them.